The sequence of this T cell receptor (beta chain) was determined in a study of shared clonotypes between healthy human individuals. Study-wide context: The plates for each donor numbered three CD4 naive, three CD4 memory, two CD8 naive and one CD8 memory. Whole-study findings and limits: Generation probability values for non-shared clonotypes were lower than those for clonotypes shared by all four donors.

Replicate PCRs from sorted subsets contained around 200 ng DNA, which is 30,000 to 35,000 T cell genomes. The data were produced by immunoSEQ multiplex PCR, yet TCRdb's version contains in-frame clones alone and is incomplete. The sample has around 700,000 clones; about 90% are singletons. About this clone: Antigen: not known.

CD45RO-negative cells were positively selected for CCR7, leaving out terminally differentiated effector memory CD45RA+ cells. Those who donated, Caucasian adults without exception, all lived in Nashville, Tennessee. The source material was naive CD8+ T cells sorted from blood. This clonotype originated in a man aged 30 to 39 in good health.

The CDR3 sequence is CATSSTDRANTEAFF. CDR3 DNA sequence: TGTGCCACCAGCAGTACAGACAGGGCGAACACTGAAGCTTTCTTT. This rearrangement joins TRBV15 to TRBJ1-1; 7 nucleotides line up with TRBD1. Losses at the gene ends were 3 bases for V and 1 base for J; bases not matched to a gene: 5. This CDR3 is built from 15 residues. Germline V gene data show CDR1 as LNHNV and CDR2 as YYDKDF (reference sequence).